This section outlines one TCR beta chain sequence together with its context. Its antigen is unidentified. The V gene's germline CDR1 is MNHNS and CDR2 SASEGT. After removal of 1 base from V and 3 bases from J, the junction contained 1 base not matched to a gene. This CDR3 comprises 14 residues. This sample was taken from a study of shared clonotypes between healthy human individuals. Study-level findings and limits: A small donor pool kept down the genetic and exposure-history diversity that was represented.

Donors comprised only Caucasian adults living in Nashville, Tennessee. TCRdb's copy holds only in-frame clones and misses some; the assay was immunoSEQ multiplex PCR. Here the sample spans millions of clones, roughly 94% being singletons. The sample consisted of naive CD4+ T cells sorted from blood. Subset noted: CD45RA+ positively selected. This TCR was recovered from a man aged 18 to 29 in good health. The V gene is TRBV6-1, the J gene TRBJ2-5; TRBD2 aligns across 8 bases. Written as DNA, the CDR3 is TGTGCCAGCAGTGAAGGTAGCGGGAAAGAGACCCAGTACTTC. Its translation is CASSEGSGKETQYF.